The clone carrying this TCR beta chain was detected only a few times. This specimen comes from a study of blood T cells in healthy people across ages. The V and J ends lost 3 bases and 8 bases respectively, with 13 bases between them. This CDR3 is 13 amino acids long. Healthy Caucasians from Russia aged about 6 to 95 served as donors. The second PCR ran roughly 6 to 11 cycles with a sample-barcoded 5' primer and J-beta primers. TCRdb re-called the 5' RACE reads with MiXCR, one entry per CDR3 protein. The table records over 500,000 distinct CDR3 sequences, about a quarter of them present only once. The sample was also linked to a second study, of T cells of mothers and their children. That study adds: For the second PCR, the M1S primer put in sample barcodes and 2-4 random nucleotides. Sequencing returned over 8 million TCR beta CDR3 reads per mother and several million per child.

Specimen: blood. The rearrangement uses TRBV12-3 or TRBV12-4 and TRBJ1-2; D remains unclear. The sequence was collected from a boy between 2 and 10 years old in good health. The CDR3 spells CASSLGRVAGYTF. The CDR3 DNA is TGTGCCAGCAGTTTGGGAAGGGTAGCCGGCTACACCTTC.